This passage covers 22 T cell receptor beta chains from one sample sequenced in a study of blood T cell repertoires in COVID-19. Sequencing was performed with immunoSEQ multiplex PCR; in TCRdb, only in-frame clones are kept and a portion is missing. There are approximately 260,000 clones in the sample; approximately 84% occur only once, and less than 8.5% lies in the top ten. The sample consisted of PBMCs or T cells enriched from blood (not recorded which). These receptors were collected from a woman between 45 and 65 years old who had been exposed to COVID-19.

This sequence joins TRBV29-1 and TRBJ1-1, with 7 bases lining up with TRBD1. Trimming took 6 bases from V and 14 from J; bases not matched to a gene: 12. The CDR3 totals 11 residues. Germline CDR1 reads SQVTM; CDR2 reads ANQGSEA. The CDR3 DNA is TGCAGCGTCACCCCAGGGGGGTGGGTGTTCTTT. Its translation: CSVTPGGWVFF.

The chain joins TRBV7-7 to TRBJ2-1, with TRBD1 matching over 8 bases. CDR1 and CDR2 (germline): SSHAT, FNYEAQ (reference sequence). The V gene end was trimmed by 5 bases and the J gene end by 10 bases; junction bases not matched to a gene: 7. The CDR3 totals 13 residues. CDR3 protein: CASSPDRASEQFF. Written as DNA, the CDR3 is TGTGCCAGCAGCCCGGACAGGGCCAGCGAGCAGTTCTTC. The whole variable domain, filled in from reference TRBV7-7 and TRBJ2-1, reads GAGVSQSPRYKVTKRGQDVTLRCDPISSHATLYWYQQALGQGPEFLTYFNYEAQPDKSGLPSDRFSAERPEGSISTLTIQRTEQRDSAMYRCASSPDRASEQFFGPGTRLTVL.

The chain carries TRBV3-1 (or the pseudogene TRBV3-2) and TRBJ1-2; 9 bases fit TRBD1. After removal of 4 bases from V and 7 bases from J, the junction contained 7 bases not matched to a gene. Germline CDR1 reads LGHDT; CDR2 reads YNNKEL (reference sequence). The CDR3 contains 14 residues. DNA for the CDR3: TGTGCCAGCAGCCCTGCCGGGACAGGGACTGGCTACACCTTC. The encoded protein is CASSPAGTGTGYTF.

This clone was counted a single time. The V call is TRBV5-4, the J call TRBJ2-3; 9 positions match TRBD1. This CDR3 is 14 amino acids long. Germline V gene lookup returns CDR1 SGHNT and CDR2 YYREEE (reference sequence). Losses at the gene ends were 5 bases for V and 2 bases for J; bases not matched to a gene: 3. CDR3 residues: CASRRTGVTDTQYF. For the CDR3, the DNA is TGTGCCAGCAGGCGGACAGGGGTCACAGATACGCAGTATTTT.

J is TRBJ1-1 and V is TRBV13, with 8 bases fitting TRBD1. After removal of 6 bases from V and 2 bases from J, the junction contained 20 bases not matched to a gene. Germline values: CDR1 PRHDT, CDR2 FYEKMQ (reference sequence). The CDR3 sequence is 19 residues long. The DNA of the CDR3 is TGTGCCAGCAGTCCCTGGACAGGGATAAGGGATTCCGATAACACTGAAGCTTTCTTT. This encodes CASSPWTGIRDSDNTEAFF.

This clone has more than one count but fewer than ten. The V call is TRBV28, the J call TRBJ1-2, with D unresolved. The germline V gene has CDR1 MDHEN and CDR2 SYDVKM. The CDR3 sequence is 14 residues long. The germline V and J ends were trimmed by 7 bases and 4 bases, with 16 bases remaining between them. The CDR3 protein is CASNLAGYIYGYTF. As DNA, the CDR3 is TGTGCCAGCAACCTAGCCGGGTACATCTATGGCTACACCTTC.

The V call is TRBV19, the J call TRBJ1-5; D remains ambiguous. Germline CDR1 LNHDA, CDR2 SQIVND (reference sequence). The CDR3 contains 14 residues. The V end was cut by 0 bases, the J end by 0 bases, with 3 bases between. For the CDR3, the DNA is TGTGCCAGTAGTATAGAGGCTAGCAATCAGCCCCAGCATTTT. Amino acids: CASSIEASNQPQHF.

V is TRBV2 and J is TRBJ2-7, with a weak D call TRBD1 (6 bases). Trimming took off 4 bases at V and 2 bases at J, with 12 bases between the two ends. The CDR3 runs 14 residues. The germline V gene has CDR1 SNHLY and CDR2 FYNNEI. CDR3 in DNA: TGTGCCAGCAGTGCCGGGACACTGACCTACGAGCAGTACTTC. Protein: CASSAGTLTYEQYF.

This clone occurred once. This rearrangement joins TRBV7-8 to TRBJ2-7, with 12 bases aligning to TRBD2. The germline V gene encodes CDR1 SGHVS and CDR2 FQNEAQ. Trimming removed 1 base from V and 3 bases from J; junction bases left unmatched: 7. CDR3 length equals 17 residues. The CDR3 nucleotides are TGTGCCAGCAGCTTAGAACTAGCGGGGGGCCTCTTCTACGAGCAGTACTTC. Its translation: CASSLELAGGLFYEQYF.

In DNA, the CDR3 is TGCGCCAGCAGCGGAGGTTTACAGGGGAACTATGGCTACACCTTC. It specifies CASSGGLQGNYGYTF. This chain links TRBV5-1 with TRBJ1-2; 7 bases align to TRBD1. Trimming cost V 4 bases and J 2 bases; bases outside gene matches: 8. This CDR3 has 15 residues. Looked up from germline, CDR1 is SGHRS and CDR2 is YFSETQ.

This chain connects TRBV5-1 to TRBJ1-1; tentative D call: TRBD1 (5 bases). V dropped 2 bases and J dropped 1 base, with 9 bases sitting between them. This CDR3 has 14 residues. The germline CDR1 and CDR2 sequences are SGHRS and YFSETQ. CDR3 amino acids: CASSFQGTNTEAFF. CDR3 DNA sequence: TGCGCCAGCAGCTTTCAGGGTACGAACACTGAAGCTTTCTTT.

The chain uses TRBV3-1 (or the pseudogene TRBV3-2) and TRBJ2-3; unclear D gene. The CDR3 is 12 residues long. Trimming shortened V by 4 bases and J by 3 bases, and 5 bases separated the two germline ends. Germline CDR1 reads LGHDT; CDR2 reads YNNKEL (reference sequence). This chain's CDR3 is CASSPGTDTQYF. CDR3 coding DNA: TGTGCCAGCAGCCCGGGTACAGATACGCAGTATTTT.

This clone was counted between two and nine times. The V gene is TRBV6-1, the J gene TRBJ1-1; no definite D call. CDR1 and CDR2 (germline): MNHNS, SASEGT. The CDR3 contains 12 residues. The germline V and J ends were trimmed by 2 bases and 10 bases, with 11 bases remaining between them. In DNA form, the CDR3 reads TGTGCCAGCAGTGAAACGAGGGAGAGAGCTTTCTTT. It encodes CASSETRERAFF.

V and J are TRBV9 and TRBJ1-2; 8 nucleotides match TRBD1. The CDR3 has 14 residues. CDR1 SGDLS and CDR2 YYNGEE come from the germline V gene. Germline trimming cut 0 bases from V and 6 bases from J; bases unmatched to any gene: 4. As DNA, the CDR3 is TGTGCCAGCAGCGTAGCCCAGGGGGCGAATGGCTACACCTTC. Its protein is CASSVAQGANGYTF.

The V gene is TRBV7-9, the J gene TRBJ1-1; D gene unclear. V was cut by 4 bases and J by 5 bases, with 11 bases left in between. This CDR3 has 13 amino acids. Germline CDR1 is SEHNR and CDR2 is FQNEAQ (reference sequence). The CDR3: CASSSPARTEAFF. CDR3 DNA sequence: TGTGCCAGCAGCTCCCCTGCCCGGACTGAAGCTTTCTTT.

The V gene is TRBV9, the J gene TRBJ1-5; no clear D. The V and J ends lost 7 bases and 2 bases respectively, with 4 bases between them. CDR3 length: 11 amino acids. CDR1 is SGDLS and CDR2 is YYNGEE in the germline V gene. The CDR3 nucleotides are TGTGCCAGCGGCCGCAATCAGCCCCAGCATTTT. The encoded protein is CASGRNQPQHF. The full variable domain, rest sourced from reference TRBV9 and TRBJ1-5, is DSGVTQTPKHLITATGQRVTLRCSPRSGDLSVYWYQQSLDQGLQFLIQYYNGEERAKGNILERFSAQQFPDLHSELNLSSLELGDSALYFCASGRNQPQHFGDGTRLSIL.

Comment on this clone: The sample holds other DNA sequences that translate to the same CDR3. The rearrangement links TRBV18 to TRBJ1-1; 8 bases agree with TRBD1. Losses at the gene ends were 3 bases for V and 5 bases for J; bases not matched to a gene: 2. The CDR3 spans 13 residues. CDR1 is KGHSH, CDR2 LQKENI, per germline. The CDR3 nucleotides are TGTGCCAGCTCACCTGACAGGGGTACTGAAGCTTTCTTT. This encodes CASSPDRGTEAFF.

The rearrangement uses TRBV5-1 and TRBJ1-2; D remains ambiguous. CDR3 size: 14 residues. CDR1 is SGHRS, CDR2 YFSETQ, per germline. Trimming left V 5 bases short and J 2 bases short, with 13 bases between. CDR3 sequence reads: CASRPTTENYGYTF. DNA of the CDR3: TGCGCCAGCAGACCGACGACGGAGAACTATGGCTACACCTTC. Full variable domain (missing parts from reference TRBV5-1 and TRBJ1-2): KAGVTQTPRYLIKTRGQQVTLSCSPISGHRSVSWYQQTPGQGLQFLFEYFSETQRNKGNFPGRFSGRQFSNSRSEMNVSTLELGDSALYLCASRPTTENYGYTFGSGTRLTVV.

The chain combines TRBV6-1 with TRBJ2-3, with D possibly being TRBD2 (6 bases). This CDR3 is 13 amino acids long. Trimming took 0 bases from V and 8 from J, leaving 9 bases between them. Germline V gene data show CDR1 as MNHNS and CDR2 as SASEGT. Written as DNA, the CDR3 is TGTGCCAGCAGTGAAGCGGAGGAGGGTACGCAGTATTTT. Amino acid sequence: CASSEAEEGTQYF.

The chain combines TRBV19 with TRBJ1-2; TRBD1 matches 8 bases. J was trimmed by 2 bases and V by 4 bases; bases with no gene match: 6. The CDR3 extends over 15 amino acids. Per germline, CDR1 LNHDA and CDR2 SQIVND (reference sequence). CDR3 amino acids: CASSTRQGMNYGYTF. The CDR3 DNA reads as TGTGCCAGTAGTACCCGACAGGGGATGAACTATGGCTACACCTTC.

This clone was recorded a few times. V and J are TRBV30 and TRBJ1-2, with TRBD1 matching over 7 bases. There are 16 residues in the CDR3. V lost 2 bases, J lost 4 bases, and 13 bases stayed unmatched. In germline, CDR1 is GTSNPN, CDR2 SVGIG (reference sequence). CDR3 DNA: TGTGCCTGGAGTTTACACCCGGGACAGAAGGGCTATGGCTACACCTTC. This gives the protein CAWSLHPGQKGYGYTF. Drawing the rest from reference TRBV30 and TRBJ1-2, the complete variable domain is SQTIHQWPATLVQPVGSPLSLECTVEGTSNPNLYWYRQAAGRGLQLLFYSVGIGQISSEVPQNLSASRPQDRQFILSSKKLLLSDSGFYLCAWSLHPGQKGYGYTFGSGTRLTVV.

CDR3 amino acids: CAARRGGSGNTIYF. The CDR3 DNA reads as TGTGCCGCCAGACGAGGGGGCTCTGGAAACACCATATATTTT. The V and J genes are TRBV28 and TRBJ1-3; a possible D gene is TRBD1 (6 bases). The CDR3 loop spans 14 amino acids. Deletions cut 11 bases from V and 0 bases from J, with 14 bases between. CDR1 and CDR2 from the germline V gene are MDHEN and SYDVKM.